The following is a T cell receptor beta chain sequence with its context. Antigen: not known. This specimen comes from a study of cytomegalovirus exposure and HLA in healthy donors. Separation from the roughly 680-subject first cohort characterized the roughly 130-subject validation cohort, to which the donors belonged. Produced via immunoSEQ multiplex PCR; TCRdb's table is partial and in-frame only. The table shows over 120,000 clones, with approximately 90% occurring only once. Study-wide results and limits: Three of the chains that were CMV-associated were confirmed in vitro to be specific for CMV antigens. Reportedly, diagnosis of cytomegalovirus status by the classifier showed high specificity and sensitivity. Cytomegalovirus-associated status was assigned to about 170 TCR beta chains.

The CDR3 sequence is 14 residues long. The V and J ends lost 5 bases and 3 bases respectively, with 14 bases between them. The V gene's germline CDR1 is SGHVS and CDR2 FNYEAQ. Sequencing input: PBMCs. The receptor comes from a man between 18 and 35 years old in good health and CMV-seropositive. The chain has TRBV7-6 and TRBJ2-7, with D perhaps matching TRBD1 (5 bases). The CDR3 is CASSKGSGRYEQYF. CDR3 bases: TGTGCCAGCAGCAAGGGGTCAGGCCGCTACGAGCAGTACTTC. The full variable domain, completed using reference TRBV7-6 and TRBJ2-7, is GAGVSQSPRYKVTKRGQDVALRCDPISGHVSLYWYRQALGQGPEFLTYFNYEAQQDKSGLPNDRFSAERPEGSISTLTIQRTEQRDSAMYRCASSKGSGRYEQYFGPGTRLTVT.